This TCR beta chain was sequenced for a study of early T cells in non-severe SARS-CoV-2 infection. Whole-study context: Unsorted whole-blood RNA was sequenced in bulk, leaving chains unpaired. General study results and limits: The VDJdb matching leaned toward anti-spike CD8 responses and overlooked private and CD4 specificities.

This CDR3 has 14 amino acids. V was cut by 4 bases and J by 4 bases, with 12 bases left in between. Germline loops: CDR1 KGHDR, CDR2 SFDVKD. This clonotype occurred a few times. Its matching antigen is unknown. The library protocol tagged individual cDNA molecules with unique molecular identifiers. From the 5' RACE reads, TCRdb called clonotypes with MiXCR, one entry per CDR3 protein. Of fewer than 85,000 distinct CDR3 sequences listed, roughly an eighth are singletons. This receptor was identified in an adult who was a healthcare worker with PCR-confirmed SARS-CoV-2 infection or an uninfected control (not recorded which). Input material: whole blood. V and J are TRBV24-1 and TRBJ1-2; D is undetermined. The CDR3 DNA is TGTGCCACCAGTGAGACAAGCCGGACCTATGGCTACACCTTC. It yields the protein CATSETSRTYGYTF.